These 3 T cell receptor beta chains were sequenced from one sample in a study of shared clonotypes between healthy human individuals. Some clones are missing from TCRdb's copy, which holds only in-frame ones; the method was immunoSEQ multiplex PCR. Here the sample spans hundreds of thousands of clones, 90% to 97% being singletons. The sequenced material came from naive CD4+ T cells sorted from blood. The subset here: CD45RA+ positively selected. The receptor source for this set is a woman in her twenties or thirties in good health.

The genes are TRBV30 and TRBJ2-7; D is possibly TRBD1 (6 bases). The germline V gene has CDR1 GTSNPN and CDR2 SVGIG (reference sequence). Trimming took 3 bases from V and 6 from J, leaving 18 bases between them. The CDR3 totals 14 residues. CDR3 residues: CAWRPNLRGPEQYF. For the CDR3, the DNA is TGTGCCTGGAGACCGAACCTCAGGGGACCCGAGCAGTACTTC.

V gene TRBV19 combines with J gene TRBJ2-7, with a possible D match to TRBD1 (5 bases). The CDR3 consists of 14 residues. The ends were cut back, 3 bases at V and 3 bases at J, with 12 bases in the middle. Germline loops: CDR1 LNHDA, CDR2 SQIVND (reference sequence). The CDR3 loop is CASSILLGDYEQYF. The DNA for the CDR3 is TGTGCCAGTAGTATTTTGCTAGGGGACTACGAGCAGTACTTC.

The chain carries TRBV4-1 and TRBJ2-5; weak D call: TRBD1 (6 bases). The CDR3 totals 17 residues. Germline V gene sequence: CDR1 MGHRA, CDR2 YSYEKL. Between the trimmed V and J ends, which lost 4 bases and 0 bases, there was a span of 18 bases. CDR3 sequence: CASSLPLTGTNQETQYF. Here the CDR3 DNA reads TGCGCCAGCAGCCTGCCGCTCACTGGGACAAACCAAGAGACCCAGTACTTC.